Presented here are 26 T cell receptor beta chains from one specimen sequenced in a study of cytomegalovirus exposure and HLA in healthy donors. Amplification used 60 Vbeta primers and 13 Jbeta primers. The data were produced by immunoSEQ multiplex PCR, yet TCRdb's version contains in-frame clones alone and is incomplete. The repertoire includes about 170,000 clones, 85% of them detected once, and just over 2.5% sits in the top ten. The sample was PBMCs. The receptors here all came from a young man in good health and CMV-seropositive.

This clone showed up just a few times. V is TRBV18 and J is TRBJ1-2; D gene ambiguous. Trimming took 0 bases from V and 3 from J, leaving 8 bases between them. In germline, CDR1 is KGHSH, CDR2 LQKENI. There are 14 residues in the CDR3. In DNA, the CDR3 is TGTGCCAGCTCACCACCCTCGTACTACTATGGCTACACCTTC. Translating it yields CASSPPSYYYGYTF.

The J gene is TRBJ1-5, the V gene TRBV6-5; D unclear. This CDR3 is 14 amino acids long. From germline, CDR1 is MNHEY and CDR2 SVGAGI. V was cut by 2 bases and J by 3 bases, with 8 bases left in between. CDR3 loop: CASSYGRVNQPQHF. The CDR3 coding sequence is TGTGCCAGCAGTTACGGGCGGGTCAATCAGCCCCAGCATTTT.

Here the CDR3 reads CASSSSLAGTTDTQYF. The DNA for the CDR3 is TGTGCCAGCAGCTCTTCACTAGCGGGCACCACAGATACGCAGTATTTT. This chain connects TRBV7-9 to TRBJ2-3; 9 positions match TRBD2. V shed 4 bases, J shed 2 bases, and the junction held 7 bases outside the gene matches. Germline lookup yields CDR1 SEHNR and CDR2 FQNEAQ (reference sequence). The CDR3 has 16 amino acids.

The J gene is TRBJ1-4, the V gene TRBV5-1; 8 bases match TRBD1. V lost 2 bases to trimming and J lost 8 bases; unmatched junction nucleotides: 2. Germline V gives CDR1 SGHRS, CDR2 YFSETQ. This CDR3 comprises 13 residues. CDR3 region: CASSLQGEEKLFF. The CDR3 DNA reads TGCGCCAGCAGCTTACAGGGGGAGGAAAAACTGTTTTTT.

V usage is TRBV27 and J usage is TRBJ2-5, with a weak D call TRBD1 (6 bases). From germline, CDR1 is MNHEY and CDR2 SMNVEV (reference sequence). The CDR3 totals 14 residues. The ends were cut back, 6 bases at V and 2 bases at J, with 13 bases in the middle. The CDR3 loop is CASSRTGWQETQYF. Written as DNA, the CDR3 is TGTGCCAGCAGCAGAACAGGGTGGCAAGAGACCCAGTACTTC.

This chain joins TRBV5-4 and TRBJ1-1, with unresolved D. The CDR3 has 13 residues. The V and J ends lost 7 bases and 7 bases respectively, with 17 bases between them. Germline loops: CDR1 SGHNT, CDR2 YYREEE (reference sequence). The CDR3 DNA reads TGTGCCAGCTCTACAGATCCGGCGGGTGAAGCTTTCTTT. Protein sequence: CASSTDPAGEAFF.

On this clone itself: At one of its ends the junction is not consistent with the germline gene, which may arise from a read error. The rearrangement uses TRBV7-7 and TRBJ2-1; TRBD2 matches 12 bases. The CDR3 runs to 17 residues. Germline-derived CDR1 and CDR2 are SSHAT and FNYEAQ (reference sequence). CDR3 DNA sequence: TGTGCTAGCAGCCCGACTAGCGGGAGTCTCTCCTACAATGAGCAGTTCTTC. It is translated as CASSPTSGSLSYNEQFF. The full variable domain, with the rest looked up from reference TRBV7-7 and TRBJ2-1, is GAGVSQSPRYKVTKRGQDVTLRCDPISSHATLYWYQQALGQGPEFLTYFNYEAQPDKSGLPSDRFSAERPEGSISTLTIQRTEQRDSAMYRCASSPTSGSLSYNEQFFGPGTRLTVL.

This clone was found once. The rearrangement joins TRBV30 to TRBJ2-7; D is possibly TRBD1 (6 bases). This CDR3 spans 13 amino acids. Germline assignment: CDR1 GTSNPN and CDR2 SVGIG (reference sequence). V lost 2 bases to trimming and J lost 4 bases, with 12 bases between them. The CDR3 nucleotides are TGTGCCTGGAGTTTCGGACAGATATACGAGCAGTACTTC. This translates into CAWSFGQIYEQYF.

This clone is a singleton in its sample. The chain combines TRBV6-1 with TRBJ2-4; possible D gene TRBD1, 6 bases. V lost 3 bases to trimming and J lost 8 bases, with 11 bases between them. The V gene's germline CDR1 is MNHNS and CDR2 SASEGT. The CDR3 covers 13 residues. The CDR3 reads CASSEGAGDIQYF. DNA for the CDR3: TGTGCCAGCAGTGAGGGGGCAGGGGACATTCAGTACTTC.

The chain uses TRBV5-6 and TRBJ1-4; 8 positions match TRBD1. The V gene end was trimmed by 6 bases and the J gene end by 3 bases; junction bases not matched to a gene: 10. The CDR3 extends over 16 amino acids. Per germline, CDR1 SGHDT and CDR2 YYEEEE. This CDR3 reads CASNWGTGTPNEKLFF. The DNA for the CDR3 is TGTGCCAGCAATTGGGGGACAGGAACTCCTAATGAAAAACTGTTTTTT.

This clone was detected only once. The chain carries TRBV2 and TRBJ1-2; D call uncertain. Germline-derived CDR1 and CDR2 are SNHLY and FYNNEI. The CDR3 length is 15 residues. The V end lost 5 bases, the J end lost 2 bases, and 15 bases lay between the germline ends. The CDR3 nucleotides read TGTGCCAGCAGTCCCGGGATGGGTCCCAACTATGGCTACACCTTC. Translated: CASSPGMGPNYGYTF.

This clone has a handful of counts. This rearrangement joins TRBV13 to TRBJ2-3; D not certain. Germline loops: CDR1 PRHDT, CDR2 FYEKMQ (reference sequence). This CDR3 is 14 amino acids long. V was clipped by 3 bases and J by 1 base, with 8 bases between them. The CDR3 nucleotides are TGTGCCAGCAGCTTCTCTCAGGGCACAGATACGCAGTATTTT. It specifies CASSFSQGTDTQYF. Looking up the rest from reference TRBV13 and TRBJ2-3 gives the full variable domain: AAGVIQSPRHLIKEKRETATLKCYPIPRHDTVYWYQQGPGQDPQFLISFYEKMQSDKGSIPDRFSAQQFSDYHSELNMSSLELGDSALYFCASSFSQGTDTQYFGPGTRLTVL.

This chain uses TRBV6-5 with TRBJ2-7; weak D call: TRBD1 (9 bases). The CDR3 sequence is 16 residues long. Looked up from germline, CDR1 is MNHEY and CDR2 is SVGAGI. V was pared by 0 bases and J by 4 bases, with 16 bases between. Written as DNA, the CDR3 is TGTGCCAGCAGTTACTCGGGACAGGGCGGGAGGTACGAGCAGTACTTC. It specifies CASSYSGQGGRYEQYF.

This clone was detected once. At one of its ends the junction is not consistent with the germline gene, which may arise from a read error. The CDR3 reads CASSFRTGLSNEKLFF. CDR3 sequence (DNA): TGTGCCAGCAGCTTCAGAACAGGCTTATCTAATGAAAAACTGTTTTTT. The genes are TRBV5-1 and TRBJ1-4; D is possibly TRBD1 (5 bases). Germline values: CDR1 SGHRS, CDR2 YFSETQ. This CDR3 contains 16 residues. The full variable domain, completed using reference TRBV5-1 and TRBJ1-4, is KAGVTQTPRYLIKTRGQQVTLSCSPISGHRSVSWYQQTPGQGLQFLFEYFSETQRNKGNFPGRFSGRQFSNSRSEMNVSTLELGDSALYLCASSFRTGLSNEKLFFGSGTQLSVL.

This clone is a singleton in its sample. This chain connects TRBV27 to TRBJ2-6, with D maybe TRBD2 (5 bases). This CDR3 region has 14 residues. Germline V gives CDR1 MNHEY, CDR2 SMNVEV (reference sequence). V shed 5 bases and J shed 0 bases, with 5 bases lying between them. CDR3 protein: CASSGSSGANVLTF. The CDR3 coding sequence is TGTGCCAGCAGTGGGAGCTCTGGGGCCAACGTCCTGACTTTC.

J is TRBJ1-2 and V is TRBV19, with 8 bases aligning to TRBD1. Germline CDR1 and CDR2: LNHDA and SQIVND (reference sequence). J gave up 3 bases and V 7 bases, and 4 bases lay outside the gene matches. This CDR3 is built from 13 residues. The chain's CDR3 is CASTGQGYYGYTF. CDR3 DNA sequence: TGTGCCAGTACAGGACAGGGCTACTATGGCTACACCTTC.

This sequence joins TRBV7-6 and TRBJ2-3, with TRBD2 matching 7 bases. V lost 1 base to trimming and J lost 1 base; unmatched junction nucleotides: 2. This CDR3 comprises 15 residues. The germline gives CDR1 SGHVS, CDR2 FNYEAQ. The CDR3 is CASSLGLAGTDTQYF. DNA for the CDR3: TGTGCCAGCAGCTTAGGGCTAGCGGGCACAGATACGCAGTATTTT.

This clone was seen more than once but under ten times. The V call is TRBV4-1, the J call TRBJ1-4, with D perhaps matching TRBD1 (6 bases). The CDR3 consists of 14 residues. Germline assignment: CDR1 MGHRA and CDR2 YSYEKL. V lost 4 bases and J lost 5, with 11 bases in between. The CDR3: CASSPQGSNEKLFF. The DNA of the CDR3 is TGCGCCAGCAGCCCCCAGGGGTCCAATGAAAAACTGTTTTTT.

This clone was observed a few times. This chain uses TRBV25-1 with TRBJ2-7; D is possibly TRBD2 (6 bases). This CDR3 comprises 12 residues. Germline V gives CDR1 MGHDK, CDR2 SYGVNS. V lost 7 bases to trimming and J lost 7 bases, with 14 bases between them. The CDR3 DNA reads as TGTGCCAGCACCGCGGGATCCGGGGAGCAGTACGTC. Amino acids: CASTAGSGEQYV.

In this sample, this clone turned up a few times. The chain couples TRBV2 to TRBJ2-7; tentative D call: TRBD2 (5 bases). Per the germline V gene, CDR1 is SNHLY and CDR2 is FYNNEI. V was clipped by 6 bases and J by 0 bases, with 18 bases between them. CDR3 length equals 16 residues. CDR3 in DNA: TGTGCCAGCAGACGGTTCCGGGAAGGTTCCTCCTACGAGCAGTACTTC. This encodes CASRRFREGSSYEQYF. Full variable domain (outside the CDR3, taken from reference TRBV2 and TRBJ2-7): EPEVTQTPSHQVTQMGQEVILRCVPISNHLYFYWYRQILGQKVEFLVSFYNNEISEKSEIFDDQFSVERPDGSNFTLKIRSTKLEDSAMYFCASRRFREGSSYEQYFGPGTRLTVT.

The CDR3 nucleotides are TGTGCCAGCAGCTCCCTTGGGGTAACAGGCGTCCAAGAGACCCAGTACTTC. It is translated as CASSSLGVTGVQETQYF. V and J are TRBV7-9 and TRBJ2-5, with D perhaps TRBD1 (5 bases). V shed 4 bases and J shed 1 base, with 19 bases lying between them. CDR1 is SEHNR and CDR2 is FQNEAQ in the germline V gene (reference sequence). The CDR3 spans 17 residues.

Written as DNA, the CDR3 is TGCGCCAGCAGCCAAGACGGTGCCGGGACAGGTATGTGGGCTTTCTTT. The encoded protein is CASSQDGAGTGMWAFF. This sequence joins TRBV4-3 and TRBJ1-1; 8 bases line up with TRBD1. Germline CDR1 LGHNA, CDR2 YSLEER. This CDR3 is built from 16 residues. J gave up 11 bases and V 0 bases, and 14 bases lay outside the gene matches.

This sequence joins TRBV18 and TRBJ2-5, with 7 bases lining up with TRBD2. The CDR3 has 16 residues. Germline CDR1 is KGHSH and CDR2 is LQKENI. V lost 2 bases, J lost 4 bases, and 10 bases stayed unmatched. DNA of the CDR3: TGTGCCAGCTCACCAATGGCGGGAGTGGTCCGAGAGACCCAGTACTTC. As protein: CASSPMAGVVRETQYF.

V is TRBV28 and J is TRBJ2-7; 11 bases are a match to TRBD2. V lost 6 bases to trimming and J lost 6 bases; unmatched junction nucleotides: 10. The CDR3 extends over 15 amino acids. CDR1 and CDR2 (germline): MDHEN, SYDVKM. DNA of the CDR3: TGTGCCAGCAGACTAGCGGGAGAATCCATAGGCGAGCAGTACGTC. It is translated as CASRLAGESIGEQYV.

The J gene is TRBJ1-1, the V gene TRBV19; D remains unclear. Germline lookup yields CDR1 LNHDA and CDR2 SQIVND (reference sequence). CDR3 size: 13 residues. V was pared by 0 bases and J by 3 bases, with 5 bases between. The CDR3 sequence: CASSIDEYTEAFF. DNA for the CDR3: TGTGCCAGTAGTATAGACGAGTACACTGAAGCTTTCTTT.

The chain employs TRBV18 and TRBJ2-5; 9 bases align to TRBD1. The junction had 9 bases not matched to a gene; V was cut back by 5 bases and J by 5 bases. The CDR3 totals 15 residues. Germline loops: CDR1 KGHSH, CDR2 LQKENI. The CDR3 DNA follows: TGTGCCAGCTCAGGGATACAGGGGGCGGCGGAGACCCAGTACTTC. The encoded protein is CASSGIQGAAETQYF.